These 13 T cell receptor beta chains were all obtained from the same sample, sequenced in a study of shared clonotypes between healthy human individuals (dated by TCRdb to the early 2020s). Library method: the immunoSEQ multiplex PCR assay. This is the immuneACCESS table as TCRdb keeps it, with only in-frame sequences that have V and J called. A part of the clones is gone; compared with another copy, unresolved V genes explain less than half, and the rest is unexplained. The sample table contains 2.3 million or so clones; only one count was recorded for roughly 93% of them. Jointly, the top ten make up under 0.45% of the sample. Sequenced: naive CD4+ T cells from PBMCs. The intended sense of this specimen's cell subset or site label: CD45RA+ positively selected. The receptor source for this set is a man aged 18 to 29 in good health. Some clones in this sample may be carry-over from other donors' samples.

CDR3 nucleotide sequence: TGCAGCGTGAGAGGGGTGGTCTCTGGAAACACCATATATTTT. It translates to CSVRGVVSGNTIYF. The chain combines TRBV29-1 with TRBJ1-3; weak D call: TRBD1 (5 bases). In germline, CDR1 is SQVTM, CDR2 ANQGSEA. The CDR3 consists of 14 residues. V lost 6 bases to trimming and J lost 0 bases, with 12 bases between them.

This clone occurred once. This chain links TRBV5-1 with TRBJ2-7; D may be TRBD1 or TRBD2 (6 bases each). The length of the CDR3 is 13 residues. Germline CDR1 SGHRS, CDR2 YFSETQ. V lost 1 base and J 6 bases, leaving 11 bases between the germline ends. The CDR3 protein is CASSLYEGGEQYF. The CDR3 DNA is TGCGCCAGCAGCTTGTACGAGGGGGGCGAGCAGTACTTC.

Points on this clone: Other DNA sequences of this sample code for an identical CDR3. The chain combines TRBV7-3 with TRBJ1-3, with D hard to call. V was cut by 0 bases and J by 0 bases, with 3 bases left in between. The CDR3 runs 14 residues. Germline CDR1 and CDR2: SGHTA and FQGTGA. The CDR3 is CASSLTPSGNTIYF. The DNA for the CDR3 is TGTGCCAGCAGCTTAACTCCCTCTGGAAACACCATATATTTT.

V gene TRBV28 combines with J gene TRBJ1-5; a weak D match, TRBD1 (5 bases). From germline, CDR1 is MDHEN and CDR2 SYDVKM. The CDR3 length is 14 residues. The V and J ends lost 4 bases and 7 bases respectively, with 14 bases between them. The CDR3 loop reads CASSSPQGGQPQHF. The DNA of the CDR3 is TGTGCCAGCAGTTCCCCCCAGGGTGGGCAGCCCCAGCATTTT.

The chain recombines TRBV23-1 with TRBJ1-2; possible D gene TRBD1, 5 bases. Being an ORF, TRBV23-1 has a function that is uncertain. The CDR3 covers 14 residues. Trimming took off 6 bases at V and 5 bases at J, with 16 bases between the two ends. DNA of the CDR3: TGCGCCAGCAGCTCCGGGACCGGGGGGTATGGCTACACCTTC. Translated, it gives CASSSGTGGYGYTF.

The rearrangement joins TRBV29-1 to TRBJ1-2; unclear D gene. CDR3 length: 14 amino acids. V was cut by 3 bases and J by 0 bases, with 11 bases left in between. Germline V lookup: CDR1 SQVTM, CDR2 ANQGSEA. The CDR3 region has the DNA TGCAGCGTTGATGGGCAGGTTACTAACTATGGCTACACCTTC. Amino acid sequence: CSVDGQVTNYGYTF.

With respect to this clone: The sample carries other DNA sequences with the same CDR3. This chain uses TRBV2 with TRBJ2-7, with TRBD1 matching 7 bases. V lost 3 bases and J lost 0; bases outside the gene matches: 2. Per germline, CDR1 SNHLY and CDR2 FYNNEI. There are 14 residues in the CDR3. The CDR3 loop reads CASSDQGDSYEQYF. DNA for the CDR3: TGTGCCAGCAGTGACCAGGGGGACTCCTACGAGCAGTACTTC.

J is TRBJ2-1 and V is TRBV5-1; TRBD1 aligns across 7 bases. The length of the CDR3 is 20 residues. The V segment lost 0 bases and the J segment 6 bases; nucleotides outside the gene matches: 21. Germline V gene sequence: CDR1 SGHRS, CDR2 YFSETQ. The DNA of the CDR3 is TGCGCCAGCAGCTTGGGTGGTCACTTGACGAACAGGGGAGCCAGCAATGAGCAGTTCTTC. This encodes CASSLGGHLTNRGASNEQFF.

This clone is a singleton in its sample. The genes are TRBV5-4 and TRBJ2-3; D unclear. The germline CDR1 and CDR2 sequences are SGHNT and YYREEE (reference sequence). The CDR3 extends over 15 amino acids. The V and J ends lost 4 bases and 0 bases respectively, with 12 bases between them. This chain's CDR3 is CASSPLQSSTDTQYF. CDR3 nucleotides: TGTGCCAGCAGCCCGTTACAGTCTAGCACAGATACGCAGTATTTT.

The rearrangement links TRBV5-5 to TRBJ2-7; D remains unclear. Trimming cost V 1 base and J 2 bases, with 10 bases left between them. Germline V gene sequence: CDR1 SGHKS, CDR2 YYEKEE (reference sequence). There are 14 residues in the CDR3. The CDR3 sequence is CASSLRVGTYEQYF. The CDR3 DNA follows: TGTGCCAGCAGCTTGAGAGTCGGAACCTACGAGCAGTACTTC.

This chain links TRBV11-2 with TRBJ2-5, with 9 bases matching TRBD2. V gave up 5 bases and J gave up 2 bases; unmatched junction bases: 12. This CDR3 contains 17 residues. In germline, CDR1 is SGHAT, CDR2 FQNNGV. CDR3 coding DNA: TGTGCCAGCAGCCCGGGGTCGACTAGCGGTCGTCAAGAGACCCAGTACTTC. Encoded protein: CASSPGSTSGRQETQYF.

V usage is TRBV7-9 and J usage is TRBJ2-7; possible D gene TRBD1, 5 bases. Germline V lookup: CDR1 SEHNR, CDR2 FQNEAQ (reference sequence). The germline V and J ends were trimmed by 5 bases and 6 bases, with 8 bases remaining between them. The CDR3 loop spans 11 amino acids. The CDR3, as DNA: TGTGCCAGCAGCCAAGGGGCCGAGCAGTACTTC. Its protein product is CASSQGAEQYF.

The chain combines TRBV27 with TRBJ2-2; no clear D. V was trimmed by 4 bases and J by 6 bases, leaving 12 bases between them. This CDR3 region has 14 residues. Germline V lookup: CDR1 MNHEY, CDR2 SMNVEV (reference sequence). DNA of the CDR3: TGTGCCAGCAGTTCCTCGGAAAGAGCCGGGGAGCTGTTTTTT. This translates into CASSSSERAGELFF.